Below, 5 T cell receptor beta chains from the same sample are listed, as sequenced in a study of blood T cell repertoires in COVID-19. Sequencing was performed with immunoSEQ multiplex PCR; in TCRdb, only in-frame clones are kept and a portion is missing. The sample has about 76,000 clones; about 85% are singletons. The sequenced material came from peripheral blood. Every receptor here comes from a man aged 60 to 69 with COVID-19, enrolled during active disease.

V is TRBV27 and J is TRBJ1-4, with no clear D. This CDR3 region has 14 residues. V dropped 4 bases and J dropped 5 bases, with 11 bases sitting between them. CDR1 and CDR2 (germline): MNHEY, SMNVEV (reference sequence). CDR3 sequence (DNA): TGTGCCAGCAGTTCCCTGCGCCTCAATGAAAAACTGTTTTTT. Its translation: CASSSLRLNEKLFF.

V is TRBV3-1 (or the pseudogene TRBV3-2) and J is TRBJ2-3; 7 positions agree with TRBD1. There are 14 residues in the CDR3. Germline-derived CDR1 and CDR2 are LGHDT and YNNKEL (reference sequence). J lost 7 bases, V lost 1 base, and 5 bases had no gene match. CDR3 residues: CASSQGTGFNTQYF. The CDR3 DNA follows: TGTGCCAGCAGCCAAGGGACAGGATTTAATACGCAGTATTTT.

This clone was seen once. The V call is TRBV5-1, the J call TRBJ2-3, with 12 bases lining up with TRBD2. Germline CDR1 SGHRS, CDR2 YFSETQ. J gave up 2 bases and V 3 bases, and 4 bases lay outside the gene matches. The CDR3 spans 16 residues. CDR3 loop: CASSSLAGGNTDTQYF. Here the CDR3 DNA reads TGCGCCAGCAGCTCGCTAGCGGGGGGGAACACAGATACGCAGTATTTT.

In its sample, this clone is medium-sized. The rearrangement links TRBV19 to TRBJ2-2, with 10 bases lining up with TRBD2. V was clipped by 5 bases and J by 5 bases; unmatched bases: 2. Germline V gene lookup returns CDR1 LNHDA and CDR2 SQIVND (reference sequence). The CDR3 is 14 amino acids. The CDR3 sequence: CASSERGGTGELFF. In DNA form, the CDR3 reads TGTGCCAGTAGTGAGCGGGGGGGGACCGGGGAGCTGTTTTTT.

This clone has just one count. The chain couples TRBV18 to TRBJ1-2; unclear D gene. Germline lookup yields CDR1 KGHSH and CDR2 LQKENI. This CDR3 region has 14 residues. The ends were cut back, 2 bases at V and 6 bases at J, with 13 bases in the middle. The CDR3 spells CASSPTGDANGYTF. The CDR3 DNA sequence: TGTGCCAGCTCACCAACGGGTGACGCTAATGGCTACACCTTC. The whole variable domain, filled in from reference TRBV18 and TRBJ1-2, reads NAGVMQNPRHLVRRRGQEARLRCSPMKGHSHVYWYRQLPEEGLKFMVYLQKENIIDESGMPKERFSAEFPKEGPSILRIQQVVRGDSAAYFCASSPTGDANGYTFGSGTRLTVV.